Shown below are 2 T cell receptor beta chains from a single sample sequenced in a study of blood T cell repertoires in COVID-19. Some clones are missing from TCRdb's copy, which holds only in-frame ones; the method was immunoSEQ multiplex PCR. The table lists roughly 100,000 clones, roughly 80% of them singletons, with around 4.8% in the top ten. Sequences were obtained from peripheral blood. The receptors shown here come from a man aged 60 to 69 with acute or convalescent COVID-19.

Of note for this clone: The sample holds other DNA sequences that translate to the same CDR3. The genes are TRBV7-3 and TRBJ2-1, with D perhaps matching TRBD2 (5 bases). This CDR3 contains 13 residues. In germline, CDR1 is SGHTA, CDR2 FQGTGA. V lost 4 bases and J 4 bases, leaving 8 bases between the germline ends. CDR3 nucleotide sequence: TGTGCCAGCAGCTCAGGACTGTACAATGAGCAGTTCTTC. Its protein product is CASSSGLYNEQFF. Looking up the rest from reference TRBV7-3 and TRBJ2-1 gives the full variable domain: GAGVSQTPSNKVTEKGKYVELRCDPISGHTALYWYRQSLGQGPEFLIYFQGTGAADDSGLPNDRFFAVRPEGSVSTLKIQRTERGDSAVYLCASSSGLYNEQFFGPGTRLTVL.

The genes are TRBV5-1 and TRBJ1-5, with TRBD1 as a possible D gene (6 bases). The CDR3 runs to 15 residues. Trimming stripped 1 base from V and 0 bases from J, with 8 bases between. Germline lookup yields CDR1 SGHRS and CDR2 YFSETQ. The CDR3: CASSLTGNSNQPQHF. Written as DNA, the CDR3 is TGCGCCAGCAGCTTGACAGGGAATAGCAATCAGCCCCAGCATTTT.